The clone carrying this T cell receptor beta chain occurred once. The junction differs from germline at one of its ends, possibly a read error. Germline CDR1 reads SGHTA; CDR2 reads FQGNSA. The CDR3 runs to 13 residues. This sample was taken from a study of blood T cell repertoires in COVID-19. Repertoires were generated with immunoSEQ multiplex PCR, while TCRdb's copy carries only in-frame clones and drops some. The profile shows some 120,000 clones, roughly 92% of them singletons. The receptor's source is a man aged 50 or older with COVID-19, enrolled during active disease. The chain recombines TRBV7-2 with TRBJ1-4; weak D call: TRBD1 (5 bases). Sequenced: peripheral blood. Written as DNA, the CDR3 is TGTGCCAGCACCTTAGAAAGGGGAGAAAAACTGTTTTTT. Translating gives CASTLERGEKLFF. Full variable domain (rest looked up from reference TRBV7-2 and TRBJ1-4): GAGVSQSPSNKVTEKGKDVELRCDPISGHTALYWYRQSLGQGLEFLIYFQGNSAPDKSGLPSDRFSAERTGGSVSTLTIQRTQQEDSAVYLCASTLERGEKLFFGSGTQLSVL.